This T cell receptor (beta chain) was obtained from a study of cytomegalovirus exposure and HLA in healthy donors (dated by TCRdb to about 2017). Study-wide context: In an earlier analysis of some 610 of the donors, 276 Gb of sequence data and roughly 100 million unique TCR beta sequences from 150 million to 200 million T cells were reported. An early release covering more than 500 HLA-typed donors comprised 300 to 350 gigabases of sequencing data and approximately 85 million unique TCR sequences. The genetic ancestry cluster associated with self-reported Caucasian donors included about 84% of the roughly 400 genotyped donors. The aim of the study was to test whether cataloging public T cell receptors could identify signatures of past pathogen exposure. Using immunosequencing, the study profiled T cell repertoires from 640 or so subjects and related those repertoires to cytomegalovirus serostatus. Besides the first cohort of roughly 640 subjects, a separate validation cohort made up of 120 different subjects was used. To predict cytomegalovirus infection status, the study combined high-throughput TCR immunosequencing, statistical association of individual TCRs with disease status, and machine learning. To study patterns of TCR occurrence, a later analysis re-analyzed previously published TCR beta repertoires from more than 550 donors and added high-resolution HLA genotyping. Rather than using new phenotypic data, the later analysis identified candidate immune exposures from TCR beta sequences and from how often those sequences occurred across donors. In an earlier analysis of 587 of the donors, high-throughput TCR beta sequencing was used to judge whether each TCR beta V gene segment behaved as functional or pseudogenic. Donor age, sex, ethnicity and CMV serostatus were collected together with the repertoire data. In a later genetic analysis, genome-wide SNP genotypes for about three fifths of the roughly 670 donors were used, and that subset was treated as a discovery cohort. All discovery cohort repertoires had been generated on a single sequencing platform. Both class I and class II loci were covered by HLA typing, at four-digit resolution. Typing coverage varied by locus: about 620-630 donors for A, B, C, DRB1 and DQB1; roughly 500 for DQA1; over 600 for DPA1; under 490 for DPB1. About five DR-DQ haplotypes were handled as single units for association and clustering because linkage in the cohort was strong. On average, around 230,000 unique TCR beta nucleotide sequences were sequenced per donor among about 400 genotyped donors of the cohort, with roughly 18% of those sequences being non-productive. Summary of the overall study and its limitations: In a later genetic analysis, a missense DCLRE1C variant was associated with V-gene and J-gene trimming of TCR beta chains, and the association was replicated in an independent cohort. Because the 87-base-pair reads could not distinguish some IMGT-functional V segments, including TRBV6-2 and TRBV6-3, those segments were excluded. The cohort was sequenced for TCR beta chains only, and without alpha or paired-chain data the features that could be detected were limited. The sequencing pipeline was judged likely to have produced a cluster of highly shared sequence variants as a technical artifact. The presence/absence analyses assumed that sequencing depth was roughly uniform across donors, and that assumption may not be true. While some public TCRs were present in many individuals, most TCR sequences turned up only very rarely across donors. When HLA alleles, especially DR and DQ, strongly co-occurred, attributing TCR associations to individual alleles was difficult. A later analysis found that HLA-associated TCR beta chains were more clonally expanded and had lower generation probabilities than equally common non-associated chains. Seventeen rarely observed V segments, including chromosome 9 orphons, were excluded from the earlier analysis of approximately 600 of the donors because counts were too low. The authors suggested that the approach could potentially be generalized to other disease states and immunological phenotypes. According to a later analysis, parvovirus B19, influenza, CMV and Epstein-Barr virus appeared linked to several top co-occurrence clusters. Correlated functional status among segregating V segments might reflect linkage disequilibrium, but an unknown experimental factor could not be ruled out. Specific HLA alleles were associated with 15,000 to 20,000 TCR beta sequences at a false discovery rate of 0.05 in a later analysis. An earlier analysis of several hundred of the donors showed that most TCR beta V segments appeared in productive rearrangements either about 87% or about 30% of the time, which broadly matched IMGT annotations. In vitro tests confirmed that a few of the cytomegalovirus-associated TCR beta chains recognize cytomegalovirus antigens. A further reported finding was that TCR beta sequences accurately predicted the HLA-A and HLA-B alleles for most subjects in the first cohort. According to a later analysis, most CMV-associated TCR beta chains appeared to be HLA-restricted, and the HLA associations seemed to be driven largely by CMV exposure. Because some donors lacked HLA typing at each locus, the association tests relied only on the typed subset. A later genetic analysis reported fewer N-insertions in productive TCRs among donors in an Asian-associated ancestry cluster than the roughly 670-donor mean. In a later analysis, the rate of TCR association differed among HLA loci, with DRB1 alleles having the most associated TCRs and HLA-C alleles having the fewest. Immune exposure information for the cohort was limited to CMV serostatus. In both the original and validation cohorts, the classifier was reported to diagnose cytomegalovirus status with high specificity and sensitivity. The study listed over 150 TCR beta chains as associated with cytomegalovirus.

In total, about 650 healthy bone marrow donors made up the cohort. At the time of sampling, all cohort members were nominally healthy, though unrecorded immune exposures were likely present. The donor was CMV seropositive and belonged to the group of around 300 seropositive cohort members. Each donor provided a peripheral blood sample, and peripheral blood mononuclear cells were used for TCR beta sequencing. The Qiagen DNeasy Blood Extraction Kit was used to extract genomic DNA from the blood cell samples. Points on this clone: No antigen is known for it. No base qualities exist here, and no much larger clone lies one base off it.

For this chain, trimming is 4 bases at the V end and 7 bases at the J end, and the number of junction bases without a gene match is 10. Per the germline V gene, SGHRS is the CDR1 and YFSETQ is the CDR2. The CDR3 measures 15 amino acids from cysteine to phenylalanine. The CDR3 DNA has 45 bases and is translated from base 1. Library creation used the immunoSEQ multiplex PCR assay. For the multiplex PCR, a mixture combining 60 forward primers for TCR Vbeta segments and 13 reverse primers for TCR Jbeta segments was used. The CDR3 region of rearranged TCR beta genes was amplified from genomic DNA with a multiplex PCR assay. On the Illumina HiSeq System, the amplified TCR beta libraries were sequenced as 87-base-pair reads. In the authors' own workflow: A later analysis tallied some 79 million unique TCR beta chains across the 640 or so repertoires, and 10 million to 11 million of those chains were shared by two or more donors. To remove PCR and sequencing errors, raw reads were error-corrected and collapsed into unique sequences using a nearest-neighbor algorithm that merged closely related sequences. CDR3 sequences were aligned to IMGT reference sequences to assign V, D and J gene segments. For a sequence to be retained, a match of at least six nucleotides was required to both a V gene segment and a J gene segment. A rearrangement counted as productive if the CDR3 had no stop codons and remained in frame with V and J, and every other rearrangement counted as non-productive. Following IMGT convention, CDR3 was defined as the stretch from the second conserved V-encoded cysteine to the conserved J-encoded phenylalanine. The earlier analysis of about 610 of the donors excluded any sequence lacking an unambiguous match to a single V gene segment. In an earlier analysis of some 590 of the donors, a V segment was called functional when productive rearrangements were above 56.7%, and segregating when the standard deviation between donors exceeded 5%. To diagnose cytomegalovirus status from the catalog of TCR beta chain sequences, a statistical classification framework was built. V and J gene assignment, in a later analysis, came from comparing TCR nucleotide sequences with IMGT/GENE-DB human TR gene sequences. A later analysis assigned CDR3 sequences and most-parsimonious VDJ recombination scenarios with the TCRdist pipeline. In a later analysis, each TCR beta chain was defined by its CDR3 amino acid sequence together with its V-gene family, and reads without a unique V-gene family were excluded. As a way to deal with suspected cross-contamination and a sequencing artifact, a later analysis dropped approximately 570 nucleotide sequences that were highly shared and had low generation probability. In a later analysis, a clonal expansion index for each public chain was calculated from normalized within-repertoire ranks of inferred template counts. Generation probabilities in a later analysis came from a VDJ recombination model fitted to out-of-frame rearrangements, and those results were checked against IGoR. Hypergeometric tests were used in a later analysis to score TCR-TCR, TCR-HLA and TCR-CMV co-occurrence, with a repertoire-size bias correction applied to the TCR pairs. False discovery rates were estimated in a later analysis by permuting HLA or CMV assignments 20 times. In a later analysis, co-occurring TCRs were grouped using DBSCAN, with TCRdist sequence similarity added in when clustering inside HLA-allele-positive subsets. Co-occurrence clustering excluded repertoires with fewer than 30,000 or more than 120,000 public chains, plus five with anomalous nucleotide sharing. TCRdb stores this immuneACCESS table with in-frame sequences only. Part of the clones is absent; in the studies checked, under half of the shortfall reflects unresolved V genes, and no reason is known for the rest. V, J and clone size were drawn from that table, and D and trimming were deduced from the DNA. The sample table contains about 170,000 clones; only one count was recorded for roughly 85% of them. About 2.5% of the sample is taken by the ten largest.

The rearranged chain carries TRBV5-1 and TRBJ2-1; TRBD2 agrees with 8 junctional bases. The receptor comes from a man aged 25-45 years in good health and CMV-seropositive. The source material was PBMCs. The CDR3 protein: CASSPGLEEGNEQFF. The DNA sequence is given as TGCGCCAGCAGCCCGGGACTAGAAGAGGGAAATGAGCAGTTCTTC.